Listed here are 10 T cell receptor beta chains from one sample, sequenced in a study of CD8 T cells in Susac syndrome. RNA, at roughly 0.45 to 1 ug, was reverse transcribed with random hexamers. Using its own MiXCR run on the immunoSEQ multiplex PCR reads, TCRdb lists one record per CDR3 protein. The sample shows 150,000 to 200,000 distinct CDR3 sequences, 91% of them seen only once. The source material was CD4+ T cells from PBMCs. Source of these receptors: a human donor with Susac syndrome.

The genes are TRBV7-3 and TRBJ2-6; possibly TRBD1 or TRBD2 for D (6 bases each). This CDR3 comprises 16 residues. Trimming shortened V by 3 bases and J by 4 bases, and 13 bases separated the two germline ends. Germline assignment: CDR1 SGHTA and CDR2 FQGTGA. The DNA for the CDR3 is TGTGCCAGCAGCTTTGGGGGGCAAGCCGGGGCCAACGTCCTGACTTTC. This gives the protein CASSFGGQAGANVLTF.

This chain connects TRBV6-5 to TRBJ1-3; no clear D. CDR1 MNHEY and CDR2 SVGAGI come from the germline V gene. V was trimmed by 0 bases and J by 7 bases, leaving 7 bases between them. This CDR3 comprises 13 residues. This chain's CDR3 is CASSYSYRNTIYF. The CDR3 bases are TGTGCCAGCAGTTACTCGTATCGCAACACCATATATTTT.

This rearrangement joins TRBV7-3 to TRBJ2-3, with 11 bases identical to TRBD2. This CDR3 is built from 18 residues. Germline assignment: CDR1 SGHTA and CDR2 FQGTGA. Unmatched junction bases numbered 12, after V lost 6 bases and J lost 1 base. CDR3 region: CASSPRATSGTGTDTQYF. The CDR3 coding sequence is TGTGCCAGCAGTCCCAGGGCGACTAGCGGGACGGGCACAGATACGCAGTATTTT.

The chain is built from TRBV9 and TRBJ2-3, with 8 positions matching TRBD2. Trimming cost V 0 bases and J 0 bases; bases outside gene matches: 3. This CDR3 region has 16 residues. Germline V CDR1 and CDR2: SGDLS, YYNGEE. The CDR3 DNA is TGTGCCAGCAGCGTAGGGGCTAGCGGGAGCACAGATACGCAGTATTTT. Protein: CASSVGASGSTDTQYF.

This chain links TRBV6-1 with TRBJ2-4; 16 bases match TRBD2. The V gene end was trimmed by 4 bases and the J gene end by 3 bases; junction bases not matched to a gene: 6. CDR3 length: 18 residues. CDR1 is MNHNS, CDR2 SASEGT, per germline. The CDR3 is CASSGGLAGGLFKNIQYF. Written as DNA, the CDR3 is TGTGCCAGCAGTGGGGGACTAGCGGGAGGGCTCTTCAAAAACATTCAGTACTTC.

This rearrangement joins TRBV20-1 to TRBJ2-3; D is perhaps TRBD2 (6 bases). V lost 0 bases, J lost 1 base, and 14 bases lay in between. The CDR3 contains 16 residues. Germline V gene lookup returns CDR1 DFQATT and CDR2 SNEGSKA (reference sequence). CDR3 amino acids: CSARDLGGAGTDTQYF. The CDR3 bases are TGCAGTGCTAGAGATCTCGGGGGAGCCGGCACAGATACGCAGTATTTT.

This chain links TRBV11-3 with TRBJ2-7; 9 nucleotides align to TRBD1. Germline trimming cut 5 bases from V and 2 bases from J; bases unmatched to any gene: 7. The CDR3 runs 15 residues. Germline V CDR1 and CDR2: SGHNT, YENEEA. CDR3 in DNA: TGTGCCAGCAGCCCGGGACAGGGAAAACCCTACGAGCAGTACTTC. Translation: CASSPGQGKPYEQYF.

The chain has TRBV5-8 and TRBJ2-1; D may be TRBD1 (7 bases). The germline gives CDR1 SGHTS, CDR2 YDEGEE. CDR3 length equals 17 residues. V lost 3 bases and J lost 0, with 16 bases in between. The CDR3 loop reads CASSSQGGGSSYNEQFF. DNA of the CDR3: TGTGCCAGCAGCTCCCAGGGGGGCGGAAGCTCCTACAATGAGCAGTTCTTC.

This chain uses TRBV25-1 with TRBJ2-7, with a weak D call TRBD2 (5 bases). The CDR3 runs to 15 residues. Germline CDR1 and CDR2: MGHDK and SYGVNS. With 3 bases removed from V and 2 bases from J, the gap between germline ends came to 14 bases. This CDR3 reads CASSESRTGAYEQYF. The CDR3 DNA reads TGTGCCAGCAGTGAGTCAAGGACTGGGGCCTACGAGCAGTACTTC.

The rearrangement joins TRBV9 to TRBJ2-7; D ambiguous. The CDR3 length is 14 residues. CDR1 and CDR2 (germline): SGDLS, YYNGEE. V dropped 4 bases and J dropped 1 base, with 12 bases sitting between them. The CDR3 coding sequence is TGTGCCAGCAGCCCTTTGGGTACTTCCTACGAGCAGTACTTC. Encoded protein: CASSPLGTSYEQYF.